These 19 T cell receptor beta chains were all obtained from the same sample, sequenced in a study of radiotherapy plus CTLA-4 blockade in lung cancer. TCRdb's table, derived via immunoSEQ multiplex PCR, lists solely in-frame clones and lacks some. The sample shows tens of thousands of clones, about 87% of them seen only once. The specimen comprised peripheral blood, sampled from a patient treated with radiotherapy plus ipilimumab. The receptors come from a human donor with non-small cell lung cancer that progressed on radiotherapy plus ipilimumab.

This chain uses TRBV6-5 with TRBJ1-5; D remains ambiguous. Germline V gives CDR1 MNHEY, CDR2 SVGAGI. Between the trimmed V and J ends, which lost 6 bases and 6 bases, there was a span of 12 bases. CDR3 length: 13 residues. The CDR3 reads CASSPAGSQPQHF. CDR3 nucleotide sequence: TGTGCCAGCAGCCCAGCGGGGAGTCAGCCCCAGCATTTT.

This chain connects TRBV4-3 to TRBJ2-1, with 7 bases matching TRBD1. J was trimmed by 13 bases and V by 1 base; bases with no gene match: 7. The CDR3 is made up of 13 amino acids. Germline values: CDR1 LGHNA, CDR2 YSLEER. Written as DNA, the CDR3 is TGCGCCAGCAGCCAAGTGTCCGGGACAGCACAGTTCTTC. It specifies CASSQVSGTAQFF.

This rearrangement joins TRBV9 to TRBJ2-5, with D possibly being TRBD1 or TRBD2 (5 bases each). Germline CDR1 SGDLS, CDR2 YYNGEE. V lost 0 bases and J lost 1, with 10 bases in between. The CDR3 runs to 15 residues. The CDR3 loop reads CASSVGTGGQETQYF. The CDR3 coding sequence is TGTGCCAGCAGCGTAGGAACAGGAGGCCAAGAGACCCAGTACTTC. Based on the CDR3 plus reference TRBV9 and TRBJ2-5, the full variable domain is DSGVTQTPKHLITATGQRVTLRCSPRSGDLSVYWYQQSLDQGLQFLIQYYNGEERAKGNILERFSAQQFPDLHSELNLSSLELGDSALYFCASSVGTGGQETQYFGPGTRLLVL.

The rearrangement links TRBV18 to TRBJ2-5; a weak D match, TRBD2 (5 bases). The CDR3 length is 16 residues. Germline lookup yields CDR1 KGHSH and CDR2 LQKENI. V lost 4 bases and J lost 1, with 16 bases in between. The CDR3 is CASSRASGGRQETQYF. The CDR3 nucleotides read TGTGCCAGCTCACGAGCCAGCGGAGGCCGCCAAGAGACCCAGTACTTC. Looking up the rest from reference TRBV18 and TRBJ2-5 gives the full variable domain: NAGVMQNPRHLVRRRGQEARLRCSPMKGHSHVYWYRQLPEEGLKFMVYLQKENIIDESGMPKERFSAEFPKEGPSILRIQQVVRGDSAAYFCASSRASGGRQETQYFGPGTRLLVL.

The chain employs TRBV9 and TRBJ1-6, with D tentatively TRBD1 (6 bases). Trimming cost V 2 bases and J 6 bases, with 15 bases left between them. The CDR3 contains 16 residues. CDR1 is SGDLS and CDR2 is YYNGEE in the germline V gene. The CDR3 DNA reads TGTGCCAGCAGCGTGGCAGGGGATTGGGGTAATTCACCCCTCCACTTT. This codes for CASSVAGDWGNSPLHF.

The chain carries TRBV7-2 and TRBJ2-3; 10 positions match TRBD2. V gave up 4 bases and J gave up 3 bases; unmatched junction bases: 4. CDR1 is SGHTA and CDR2 is FQGNSA in the germline V gene. The CDR3 runs to 15 residues. DNA of the CDR3: TGTGCCAGCAGCTCTAGCGGGAGTTTAACAGATACGCAGTATTTT. This translates into CASSSSGSLTDTQYF.

This clone was counted only a few times. V is TRBV19 and J is TRBJ2-7, with 8 bases fitting TRBD2. Germline V gene data show CDR1 as LNHDA and CDR2 as SQIVND (reference sequence). The CDR3 sequence is 14 residues long. Unmatched junction bases numbered 5, after V lost 5 bases and J lost 2 bases. The DNA for the CDR3 is TGTGCCAGTAGTTCCGGGACTAGGACCTACGAGCAGTACTTC. Amino acid sequence: CASSSGTRTYEQYF.

The chain carries TRBV7-2 and TRBJ2-3; 8 nucleotides match TRBD2. The CDR3 covers 15 residues. The V gene's germline CDR1 is SGHTA and CDR2 FQGNSA. V gave up 6 bases and J gave up 4 bases; unmatched junction bases: 9. The CDR3 protein is CASSNTAGDSDTQYF. CDR3 nucleotides: TGTGCCAGCAGTAACACAGCGGGAGATTCAGATACGCAGTATTTT.

This clone was detected once. The chain combines TRBV7-2 with TRBJ2-5; no clear D. The J call may be wrong; the DNA end is better matched by TRBJ2-7. This CDR3 comprises 12 residues. The V gene's germline CDR1 is SGHTA and CDR2 FQGNSA. CDR3 region: CASSPYSYEQYF. CDR3 nucleotide sequence: TGTGCCAGCAGCCCATACAGCTACGAGCAGTACTTC.

The V gene is TRBV6-1, the J gene TRBJ1-5, with 11 bases identical to TRBD1. The CDR3 runs 15 residues. V gave up 10 bases and J gave up 5 bases; unmatched junction bases: 10. Germline values: CDR1 MNHNS, CDR2 SASEGT. DNA for the CDR3: TGTGCCACGCATGTGGGACAGGGGGAATATCAGCCCCAGCATTTT. It codes for CATHVGQGEYQPQHF.

This clone was detected a few times. The CDR3 coding sequence is TGTGCCAGCAGCTTGGGTCGTAGGACAGAGAATTCACCCCTCCACTTT. It yields the protein CASSLGRRTENSPLHF. The chain carries TRBV5-6 and TRBJ1-6, with D perhaps TRBD1 (6 bases). Trimming removed 0 bases from V and 7 bases from J, with 14 bases in between. In germline, CDR1 is SGHDT, CDR2 YYEEEE. CDR3 length equals 16 residues.

The rearrangement links TRBV7-8 to TRBJ2-7, with 12 nucleotides matching TRBD2. V lost 5 bases, J lost 6 bases, and 2 bases stayed unmatched. In germline, CDR1 is SGHVS, CDR2 FQNEAQ. The CDR3 spans 13 residues. The CDR3 spells CASSGGLAGEQYF. DNA of the CDR3: TGTGCCAGCAGCGGGGGACTAGCGGGCGAGCAGTACTTC.

J is TRBJ2-5 and V is TRBV5-1, with TRBD2 matching over 13 bases. After removal of 4 bases from V and 2 bases from J, the junction contained 8 bases not matched to a gene. In germline, CDR1 is SGHRS, CDR2 YFSETQ. This CDR3 has 17 residues. CDR3 DNA sequence: TGCGCCAGCAGCCCGGCGGGGACTAGCGGGATACAAGAGACCCAGTACTTC. Encoded protein: CASSPAGTSGIQETQYF.

This chain links TRBV25-1 with TRBJ2-1; 7 nucleotides align to TRBD2. From germline, CDR1 is MGHDK and CDR2 SYGVNS. CDR3 length: 14 amino acids. The V gene end was trimmed by 6 bases and the J gene end by 5 bases; junction bases not matched to a gene: 7. The CDR3 bases are TGTGCCAGCAGGGGCCCGGGACTAAACAATGAGCAGTTCTTC. Residues: CASRGPGLNNEQFF.

This clone appeared a single time. The genes are TRBV5-1 and TRBJ2-7, with 7 bases matching TRBD1. Germline loops: CDR1 SGHRS, CDR2 YFSETQ. J gave up 9 bases and V 5 bases, and 8 bases lay outside the gene matches. There are 12 residues in the CDR3. CDR3 nucleotide sequence: TGCGCCAGCAGGGGGCAGGGGGTTAGGCAGTACTTC. Residues: CASRGQGVRQYF.

The CDR3 DNA sequence: TGCGCCAGCAGCTGGGGACAAACCGAGCAGTACTTC. Its translation is CASSWGQTEQYF. The chain uses TRBV5-1 and TRBJ2-7; tentative D call: TRBD1 (6 bases). The CDR3 is 12 residues long. In germline, CDR1 is SGHRS, CDR2 YFSETQ. Trimming cost V 3 bases and J 6 bases, with 10 bases left between them.

The rearrangement uses TRBV7-3 and TRBJ1-5, with 7 bases that match TRBD1. The CDR3 loop spans 13 amino acids. V was clipped by 5 bases and J by 5 bases; unmatched bases: 3. Germline V lookup: CDR1 SGHTA, CDR2 FQGTGA. This CDR3 is CASSPGGDQPQHF. The CDR3 coding sequence is TGTGCCAGCAGCCCAGGGGGGGATCAGCCCCAGCATTTT.

V and J are TRBV5-1 and TRBJ2-1, with 12 bases aligning to TRBD2. V gave up 1 base and J gave up 4 bases; unmatched junction bases: 9. CDR1 and CDR2 (germline): SGHRS, YFSETQ. The CDR3 has 18 residues. The chain's CDR3 is CASSLSLLAGGGYNEQFF. As DNA, the CDR3 is TGCGCCAGCAGCTTGAGCCTACTAGCGGGGGGAGGATACAATGAGCAGTTCTTC. Full variable domain (remainder filled in from reference TRBV5-1 and TRBJ2-1): KAGVTQTPRYLIKTRGQQVTLSCSPISGHRSVSWYQQTPGQGLQFLFEYFSETQRNKGNFPGRFSGRQFSNSRSEMNVSTLELGDSALYLCASSLSLLAGGGYNEQFFGPGTRLTVL.

The chain employs TRBV4-3 and TRBJ1-2; D ambiguous. The CDR3 consists of 16 residues. Germline V gene sequence: CDR1 LGHNA, CDR2 YSLEER. V shed 1 base and J shed 5 bases, with 17 bases lying between them. This CDR3 is CASSQGVGVLRYGYTF. Written as DNA, the CDR3 is TGCGCCAGCAGCCAAGGGGTTGGGGTGTTAAGGTATGGCTACACCTTC.